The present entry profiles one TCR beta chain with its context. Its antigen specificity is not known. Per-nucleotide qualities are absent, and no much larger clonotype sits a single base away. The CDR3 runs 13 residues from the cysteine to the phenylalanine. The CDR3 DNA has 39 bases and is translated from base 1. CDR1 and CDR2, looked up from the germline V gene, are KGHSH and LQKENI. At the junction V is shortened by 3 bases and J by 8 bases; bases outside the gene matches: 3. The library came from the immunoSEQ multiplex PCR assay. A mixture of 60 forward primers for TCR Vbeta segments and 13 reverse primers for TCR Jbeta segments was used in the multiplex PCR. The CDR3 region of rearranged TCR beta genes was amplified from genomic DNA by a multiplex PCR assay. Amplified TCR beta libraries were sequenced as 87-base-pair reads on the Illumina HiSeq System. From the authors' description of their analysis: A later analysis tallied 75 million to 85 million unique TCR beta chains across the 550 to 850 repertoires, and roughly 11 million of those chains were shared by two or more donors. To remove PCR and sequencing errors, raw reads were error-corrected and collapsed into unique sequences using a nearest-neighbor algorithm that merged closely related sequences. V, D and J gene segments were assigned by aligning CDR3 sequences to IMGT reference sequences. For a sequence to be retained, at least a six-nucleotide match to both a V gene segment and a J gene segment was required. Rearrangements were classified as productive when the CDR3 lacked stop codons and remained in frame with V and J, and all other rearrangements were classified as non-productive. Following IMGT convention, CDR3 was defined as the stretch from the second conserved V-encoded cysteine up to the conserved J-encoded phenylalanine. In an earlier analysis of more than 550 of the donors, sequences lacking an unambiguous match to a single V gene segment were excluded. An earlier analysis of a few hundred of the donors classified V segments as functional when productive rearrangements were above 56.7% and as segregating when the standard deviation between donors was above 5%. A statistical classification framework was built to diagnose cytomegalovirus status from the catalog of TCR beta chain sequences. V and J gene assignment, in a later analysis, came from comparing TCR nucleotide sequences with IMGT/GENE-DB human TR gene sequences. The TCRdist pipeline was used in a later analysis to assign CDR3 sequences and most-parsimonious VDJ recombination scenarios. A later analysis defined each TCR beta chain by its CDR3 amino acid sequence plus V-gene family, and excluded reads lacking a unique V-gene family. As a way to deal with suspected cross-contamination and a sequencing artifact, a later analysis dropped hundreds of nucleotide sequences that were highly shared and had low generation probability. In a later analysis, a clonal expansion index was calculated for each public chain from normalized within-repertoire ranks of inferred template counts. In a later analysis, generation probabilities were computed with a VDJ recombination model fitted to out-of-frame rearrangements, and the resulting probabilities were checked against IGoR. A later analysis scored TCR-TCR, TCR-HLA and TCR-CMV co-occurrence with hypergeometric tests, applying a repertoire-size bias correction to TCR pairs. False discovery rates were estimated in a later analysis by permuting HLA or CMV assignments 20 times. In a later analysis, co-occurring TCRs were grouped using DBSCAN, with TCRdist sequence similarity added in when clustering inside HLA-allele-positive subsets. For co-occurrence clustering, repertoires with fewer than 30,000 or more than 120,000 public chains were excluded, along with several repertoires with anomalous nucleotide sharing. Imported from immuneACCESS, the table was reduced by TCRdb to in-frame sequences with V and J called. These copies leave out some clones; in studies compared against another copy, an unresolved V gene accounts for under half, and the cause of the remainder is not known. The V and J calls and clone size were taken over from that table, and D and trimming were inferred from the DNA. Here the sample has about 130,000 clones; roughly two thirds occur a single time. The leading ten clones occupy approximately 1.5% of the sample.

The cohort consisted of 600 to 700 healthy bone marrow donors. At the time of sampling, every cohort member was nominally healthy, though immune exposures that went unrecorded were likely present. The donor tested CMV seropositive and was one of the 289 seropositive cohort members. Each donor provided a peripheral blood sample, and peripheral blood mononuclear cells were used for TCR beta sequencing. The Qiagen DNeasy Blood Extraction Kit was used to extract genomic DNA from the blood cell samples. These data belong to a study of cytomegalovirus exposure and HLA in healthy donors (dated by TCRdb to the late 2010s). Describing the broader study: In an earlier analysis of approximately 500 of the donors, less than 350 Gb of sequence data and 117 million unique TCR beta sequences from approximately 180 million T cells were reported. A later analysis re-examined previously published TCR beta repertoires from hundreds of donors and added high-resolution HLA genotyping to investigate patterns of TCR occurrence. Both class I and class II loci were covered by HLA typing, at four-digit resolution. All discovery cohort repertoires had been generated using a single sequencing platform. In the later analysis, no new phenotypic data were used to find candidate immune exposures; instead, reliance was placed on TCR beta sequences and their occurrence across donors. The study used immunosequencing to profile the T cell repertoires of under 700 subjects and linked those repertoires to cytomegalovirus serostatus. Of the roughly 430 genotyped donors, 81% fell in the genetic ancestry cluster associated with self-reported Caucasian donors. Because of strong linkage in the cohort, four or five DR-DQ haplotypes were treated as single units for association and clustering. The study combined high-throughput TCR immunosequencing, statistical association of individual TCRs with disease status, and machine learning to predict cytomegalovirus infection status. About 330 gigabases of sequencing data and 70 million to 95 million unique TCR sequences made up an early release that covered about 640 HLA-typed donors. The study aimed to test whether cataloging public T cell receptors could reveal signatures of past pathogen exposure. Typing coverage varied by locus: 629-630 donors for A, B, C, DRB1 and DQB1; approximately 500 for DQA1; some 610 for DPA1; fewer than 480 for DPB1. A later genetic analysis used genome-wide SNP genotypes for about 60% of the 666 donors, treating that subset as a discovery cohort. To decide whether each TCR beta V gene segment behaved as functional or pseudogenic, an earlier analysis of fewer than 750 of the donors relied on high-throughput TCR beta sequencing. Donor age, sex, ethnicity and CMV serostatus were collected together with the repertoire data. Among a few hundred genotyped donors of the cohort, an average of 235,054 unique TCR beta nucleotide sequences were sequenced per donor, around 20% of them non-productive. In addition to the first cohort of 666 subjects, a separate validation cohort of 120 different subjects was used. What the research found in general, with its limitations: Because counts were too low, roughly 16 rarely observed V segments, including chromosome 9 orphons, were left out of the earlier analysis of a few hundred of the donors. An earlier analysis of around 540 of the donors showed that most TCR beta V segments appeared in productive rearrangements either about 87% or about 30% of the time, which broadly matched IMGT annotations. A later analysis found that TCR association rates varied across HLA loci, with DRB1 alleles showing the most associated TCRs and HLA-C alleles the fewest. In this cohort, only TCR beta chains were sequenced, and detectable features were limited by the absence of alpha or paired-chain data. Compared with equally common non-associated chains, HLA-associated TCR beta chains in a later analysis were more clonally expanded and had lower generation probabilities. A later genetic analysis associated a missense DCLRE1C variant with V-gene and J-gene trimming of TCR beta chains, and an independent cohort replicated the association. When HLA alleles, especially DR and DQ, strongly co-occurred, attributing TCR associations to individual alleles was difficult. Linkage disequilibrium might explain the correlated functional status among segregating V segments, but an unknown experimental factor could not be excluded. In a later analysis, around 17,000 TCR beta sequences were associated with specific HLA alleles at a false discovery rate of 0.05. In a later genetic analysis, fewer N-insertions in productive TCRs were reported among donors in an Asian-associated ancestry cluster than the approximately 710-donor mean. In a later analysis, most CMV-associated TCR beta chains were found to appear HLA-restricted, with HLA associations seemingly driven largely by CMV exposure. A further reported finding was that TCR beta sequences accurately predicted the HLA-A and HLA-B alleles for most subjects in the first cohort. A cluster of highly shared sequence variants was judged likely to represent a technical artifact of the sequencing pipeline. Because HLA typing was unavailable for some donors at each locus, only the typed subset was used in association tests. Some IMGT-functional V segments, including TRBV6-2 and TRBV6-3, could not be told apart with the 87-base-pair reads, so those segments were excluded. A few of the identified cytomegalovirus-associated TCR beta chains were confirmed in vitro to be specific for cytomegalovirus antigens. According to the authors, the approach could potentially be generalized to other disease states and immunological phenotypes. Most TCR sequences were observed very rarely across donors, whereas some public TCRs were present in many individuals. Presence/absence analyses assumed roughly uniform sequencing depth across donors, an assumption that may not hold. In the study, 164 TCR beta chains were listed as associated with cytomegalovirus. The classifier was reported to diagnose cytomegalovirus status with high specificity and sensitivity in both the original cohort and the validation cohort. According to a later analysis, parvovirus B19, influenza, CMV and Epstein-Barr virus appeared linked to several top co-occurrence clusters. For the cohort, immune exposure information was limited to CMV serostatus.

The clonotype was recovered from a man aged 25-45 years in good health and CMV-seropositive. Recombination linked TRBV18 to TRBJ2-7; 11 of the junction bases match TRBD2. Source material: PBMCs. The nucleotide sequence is TGTGCCAGCTCACCGGGACTAGCGGATAAGCAGTACTTC. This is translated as CASSPGLADKQYF.